The rows below give T cell receptor beta chains drawn from one sample of a study of cytomegalovirus exposure and HLA in healthy donors. Sequenced by immunoSEQ multiplex PCR; TCRdb stores in-frame clones only, minus some. The sample lists some 340,000 clones; around 87% were seen once. Sequencing was performed on PBMCs. The origin of the receptors is a woman aged 25 to 39 in good health and CMV-seropositive. Each CDR3 is given with its conserved first and last residue. A D gene is named only where the DNA matches it firmly. Expanded clones are given a class, and other clones once, few, many or no size at all.

>TRBD2|NA|TRBJ2-7|TRBV4-1
TGCGCCAGCAGCCCGACCGGGACTAGGTCCTACGAGCAGTACTTC
CASSPTGTRSYEQYF
>NA|once|TRBJ1-1|TRBV30
TGTGCCTGGAGGCCCTATAACTTGGACACTGAAGCTTTCTTT
CAWRPYNLDTEAFF
>TRBD1|once|TRBJ2-7|TRBV6-1
TGTGCCAGCGGGGGTTTACAGGGGTTTGGCTACGAGCAGTACTTC
CASGGLQGFGYEQYF
>TRBD1|NA|TRBJ2-2|TRBV27
TGTGCCACCAGCGAGGTCAGGGGGCAATCCGGGGAGCTGTTTTTT
CATSEVRGQSGELFF
>NA|NA|TRBJ2-1|TRBV7-2
TGTGCCAGCAGCTTTTCTGTTGAGCAGTTCTTC
CASSFSVEQFF
>NA|NA|TRBJ2-1|TRBV28
TGTGCCAGCAGTTTCCAAACCCTCGCAGGGGGGTACAATGAGCAGTTCTTC
CASSFQTLAGGYNEQFF
>TRBD1|NA|TRBJ2-7|TRBV7-9
TGTGCCAGCAGCTTATCACTGTCCCGGGACAGGGGAGGGTCCTACGAGCAGTACTTC
CASSLSLSRDRGGSYEQYF
>NA|NA|TRBJ2-7|TRBV7-6
TGTGCCAGCACAACTGGGGGGTCCTACGAGCAGTACTTC
CASTTGGSYEQYF
>NA|NA|TRBJ2-7|TRBV4-3
TGCGCCAGCAGCTCAGAGTCAGGCTACGAGCAGTACTTC
CASSSESGYEQYF
>NA|NA|TRBJ2-7|TRBV28
TGTGCCAGCAGCGGACGCTACGAGCAGTACTTC
CASSGRYEQYF
>NA|NA|TRBJ1-5|TRBV13
TGTGCCAGCAGCGCCCTGTTTTGTGGACTTAGCAATCAGCCCCAGCATTTT
CASSALFCGLSNQPQHF
>TRBD1|NA|TRBJ2-1|TRBV2
TGTGCCAGCAGTCCCGGGACAGGGGGCCCTGAGCAGTTCTTC
CASSPGTGGPEQFF
>NA|NA|TRBJ2-7|TRBV28
TGTGCCAGCAGTTCCCCAAAGACAGGTATCTACGAGCAGTACTTC
CASSSPKTGIYEQYF
>NA|once|TRBJ2-7|TRBV5-8
TGTGCCAGCAGCTTGGCGGCAGGGGGGGAGGGGATCGAGCAGTACTTC
CASSLAAGGEGIEQYF
>NA|NA|TRBJ2-5|TRBV30
TGTGCCTGGAGTGTGGGGGGGCCGAGGGAGACCCAGTACTTC
CAWSVGGPRETQYF
>TRBD1|NA|TRBJ2-1|TRBV7-9
TGTGCCAGCAGCTTAGCACAGGGGAACAATGAGCAGTTCTTC
CASSLAQGNNEQFF
>NA|NA|TRBJ2-2|TRBV11-2
TGTGCCAGCAGCTTAGGGGTACAGGCGGGCGGGGAGCTGTTTTTT
CASSLGVQAGGELFF
>TRBD1|NA|TRBJ2-2|TRBV5-4
TGTGCCAGCAGCCCAGGGACAGGGTGGGTAACCGGGGAGCTGTTTTTT
CASSPGTGWVTGELFF
>TRBD1|NA|TRBJ1-5|TRBV15
TGTGCCACCAGCCGAGACAGGGGCCCCAATCAGCCCCAGCATTTT
CATSRDRGPNQPQHF
>NA|NA|TRBJ2-1|TRBV9
TGTGCCAGCAGCGTAGATGGCTGGTACAATGAGCAGTTCTTC
CASSVDGWYNEQFF
>NA|NA|TRBJ2-7|TRBV28
TGTGCCACCAGAGGAGAGGACGAGCAGTACTTC
CATRGEDEQYF
>TRBD1|NA|TRBJ1-1|TRBV7-3
TGTGCCAGCAGCAAAGACAGGGATATTGCTGAAGCTTTCTTT
CASSKDRDIAEAFF
>TRBD1|NA|TRBJ2-7|TRBV7-8
TGTGCCAGCAGCTTAGGGGCAGGGGGAGCCTACGAGCAGTACTTC
CASSLGAGGAYEQYF
>TRBD2|NA|TRBJ2-5|TRBV28
TGTGCCAGCAGTTTACTAGCGGGGGGTCGGGAGACCCAGTACTTC
CASSLLAGGRETQYF
>NA|once|TRBJ1-1|TRBV7-2
TGTGCCAGCAGCTTAGATGGAGGGTCTGAAGCTTTCTTT
CASSLDGGSEAFF
>NA|NA|TRBJ2-2|TRBV28
TGTGCCAGCAGTTCCCTGGTCACCGGGGAGCTGTTTTTT
CASSSLVTGELFF